This T cell receptor (beta chain) stems from a study of regulatory T cells in long-lasting Graves disease. Study context: Antithyroid drugs had been taken under 3 months by newly diagnosed Graves' patients. Whole-study findings and limits: Persistent disease was associated with favored TRBV28 usage and with favored use of TRBJ1-2 and TRBJ2-5.

As concerns this clonotype: Its antigen is still unknown. One end of the junction does not line up with germline, which may come from a read error.

Arm-PCR of CDR3 regions and iRepertoire HTBI primers were used to build TCR beta libraries. How the authors handled the data: Sequenced samples collectively carried 55 to 80 TRBV and 14 TRBJ segments. Using its own MiXCR run on the multiplex PCR reads, TCRdb lists one record per CDR3 protein. The V and J calls reflect TCRdb's pipeline rather than the authors' work. The repertoire has 450,000 to 600,000 distinct CDR3 sequences, around 16% of them found once; the top ten carry 9.5% to 15%. Time point in this sample: newly diagnosed GD, antithyroid drugs for less than 3 months. PBMC RNA served as the TCR library source. Xi'an, China, was home to the endocrinology department that provided patients. Germline CDR1 KGHDR, CDR2 SFDVKD. This CDR3 is built from 14 residues. These data were also reused for a study on T cells in Graves' hyperthyroidism and ophthalmopathy.

The sequencing used peripheral blood mononuclear cells (PBMCs), collected at new diagnosis, from a patient treated with antithyroid drugs. The origin of this receptor is a man aged 35-49 years with Graves disease. The gene calls are TRBV24-1 and TRBJ2-1; TRBD2 matches at 7 bases. The CDR3 loop reads CATSDGSGYNGQFF. The CDR3 nucleotides read TGTGCCACCAGTGATGGTAGCGGGTATAATGGGCAGTTCTTC.